A selection of T cell receptor beta chains follows, all from one sample in a study of response to subunit inactivated influenza vaccine. TCRdb recomputed calls from the RT-PCR reads with MiXCR, one row per CDR3 protein. Of hundreds of thousands of distinct CDR3 sequences listed, over 9% are singletons. These data are also associated with another study on T cells expressing NK-cell markers.

Sequences were derived from PBMCs from blood, sampled on the day of vaccination. The receptors derive from a man aged 50 or older who received an inactivated influenza vaccine. The CDR3 runs from the conserved cysteine through the conserved F or W. The D gene is left open where the match is weak. Size is stated for part of the rows, as once, few or many counts, or as a class when the clone is expanded.

J gene: TRBJ1-6; V gene: TRBV5-4; clone size: few; D gene: .; CDR3 DNA: TGTGCCACCACCGTAGGGGTGAGGGTTAATAATTCACCCCTCCACTTT; CDR3 protein: CATTVGVRVNNSPLHF
J gene: TRBJ2-5; V gene: TRBV11-2; clone size: .; D gene: .; CDR3 DNA: TGTGCCAGCAGCCTGGACTACCATGAGACCCAGTACTTC; CDR3 protein: CASSLDYHETQYF
J gene: TRBJ1-1; V gene: TRBV10-3; clone size: .; D gene: .; CDR3 DNA: TGTGCCATCAGTGAACAGGTATCGAACACTGAAGCTTTCTTT; CDR3 protein: CAISEQVSNTEAFF
J gene: TRBJ2-5; V gene: TRBV25-1; clone size: few; D gene: .; CDR3 DNA: TGTGCCAGCAGTGAAAATCTTTGGTACCAAGAGACCCAGTACTTC; CDR3 protein: CASSENLWYQETQYF
J gene: TRBJ1-3; V gene: TRBV29-1; clone size: many; D gene: .; CDR3 DNA: TGCAGCGTTTCTACGAATGGAAACACCATATATTTT; CDR3 protein: CSVSTNGNTIYF
J gene: TRBJ2-7; V gene: TRBV20-1; clone size: .; D gene: .; CDR3 DNA: TGCAGTGCTAGAGATACCAGGACAGCCTACGAGCAGTACTTC; CDR3 protein: CSARDTRTAYEQYF
J gene: TRBJ2-1; V gene: TRBV6-5; clone size: .; D gene: TRBD2; CDR3 DNA: TGTGCCAGCAGTTCCTCGACTAGCGGGAGGGGAGATGAGCAGTTCTTC; CDR3 protein: CASSSSTSGRGDEQFF
J gene: TRBJ1-1; V gene: TRBV29-1; clone size: .; D gene: .; CDR3 DNA: TGCAGCGTTGAAGAGACACAGGGGAACACTGAAGCTTTCTTT; CDR3 protein: CSVEETQGNTEAFF
J gene: TRBJ2-1; V gene: TRBV18; clone size: .; D gene: .; CDR3 DNA: TGTGCCAGCTCACCAAGTGACGTGACCGAGGATGAGCAGTTCTTC; CDR3 protein: CASSPSDVTEDEQFF
J gene: TRBJ2-5; V gene: TRBV4-1; clone size: .; D gene: .; CDR3 DNA: TGCGCCAGCAGCCAAGAAGGAAACCCCCAAGAGACCCAGTACTTC; CDR3 protein: CASSQEGNPQETQYF
J gene: TRBJ2-1; V gene: TRBV5-1; clone size: .; D gene: .; CDR3 DNA: TGCGCCAGCGCTGGCGAGAGTGCCTCCTACAATGAGCAGTTCTTC; CDR3 protein: CASAGESASYNEQFF
J gene: TRBJ1-1; V gene: TRBV20-1; clone size: few; D gene: .; CDR3 DNA: TGCAGTCACAAAACAGGGAGCAACACTGAAGCTTTCTTT; CDR3 protein: CSHKTGSNTEAFF
J gene: TRBJ2-7; V gene: TRBV5-6; clone size: few; D gene: TRBD1; CDR3 DNA: TGTGCCAGCAGCACGGGACAGGGGTTAGCTACGCGGCAGTACTTC; CDR3 protein: CASSTGQGLATRQYF
J gene: TRBJ2-7; V gene: TRBV20-1; clone size: .; D gene: .; CDR3 DNA: TGCAGTGCTATAGGGAGAGGGGCAGGACCCTACGAGCAGTACTTC; CDR3 protein: CSAIGRGAGPYEQYF
J gene: TRBJ2-2; V gene: TRBV29-1; clone size: .; D gene: .; CDR3 DNA: TGCAGCGTTGGGACGGGCCCGAACACCGGGGAGCTGTTTTTT; CDR3 protein: CSVGTGPNTGELFF
J gene: TRBJ2-2; V gene: TRBV12-3/TRBV12-4; clone size: .; D gene: TRBD1; CDR3 DNA: TGTGCCAGCAGTTTGGGACAGCTAGGCACCGGGGAGCTGTTTTTT; CDR3 protein: CASSLGQLGTGELFF
J gene: TRBJ1-1; V gene: TRBV12-3/TRBV12-4; clone size: .; D gene: TRBD1; CDR3 DNA: TGTGCCAGCATTCCGGGACAGGCGAACACTGAAGCTTTCTTT; CDR3 protein: CASIPGQANTEAFF
J gene: TRBJ1-5; V gene: TRBV12-3/TRBV12-4; clone size: many; D gene: TRBD1; CDR3 DNA: TGTGCCAGCAGTGCGGACAGGGGTATCAATCAGCCCCAGCATTTT; CDR3 protein: CASSADRGINQPQHF
J gene: TRBJ1-4; V gene: TRBV9; clone size: few; D gene: .; CDR3 DNA: TGTGCCAGCAGCGTACAGGGCAGGGCTAATGAAAAACTGTTTTTT; CDR3 protein: CASSVQGRANEKLFF
J gene: TRBJ2-7; V gene: TRBV11-2; clone size: many; D gene: TRBD2; CDR3 DNA: TGTGCCAGCAGCCCGGGGACTAGCGGGGTGCAGTACTTC; CDR3 protein: CASSPGTSGVQYF
J gene: TRBJ1-1; V gene: TRBV27; clone size: .; D gene: .; CDR3 DNA: TGTGCCAGCAGTTCCAGGGAAAGGAACACTGAAGCTTTCTTT; CDR3 protein: CASSSRERNTEAFF
J gene: TRBJ2-3; V gene: TRBV20-1; clone size: .; D gene: TRBD2; CDR3 DNA: TGCAGTGCTAGAGACGGGACTAGCGGGGGCACAGATACGCAGTATTTT; CDR3 protein: CSARDGTSGGTDTQYF
J gene: TRBJ2-7; V gene: TRBV25-1; clone size: .; D gene: TRBD2; CDR3 DNA: TGTGCCAGCTCTAGGGCGGCGGGACTAGCGGGATTCGAGGACGAGCAGTACTTC; CDR3 protein: CASSRAAGLAGFEDEQYF
J gene: TRBJ2-5; V gene: TRBV7-9; clone size: .; D gene: .; CDR3 DNA: TGTGCCAGCAGCAACTTTCTAGCGCAAGGAGAGACCCAGTACTTC; CDR3 protein: CASSNFLAQGETQYF
J gene: TRBJ2-1; V gene: TRBV7-2; clone size: .; D gene: .; CDR3 DNA: TGTGCCAGCGGTGGGGAGGGGGGGGCCTACAATGAGCAGTTCTTC; CDR3 protein: CASGGEGGAYNEQFF
J gene: TRBJ2-5; V gene: TRBV28; clone size: .; D gene: .; CDR3 DNA: TGTGCCAGCAGGGTTAACACCGGAGGGGCGACCCAGTACTTC; CDR3 protein: CASRVNTGGATQYF
J gene: TRBJ2-5; V gene: TRBV28; clone size: .; D gene: TRBD2; CDR3 DNA: TGTGCCAGCAGTTTATTTGGGACTAGCGGGGCCCTGGAGACCCAGTACTTC; CDR3 protein: CASSLFGTSGALETQYF
J gene: TRBJ2-5; V gene: TRBV6-1; clone size: .; D gene: TRBD1; CDR3 DNA: TGTGCCAGCAGCTCCTGGGGGACAGGGAAAGAGACCCAGTACTTC; CDR3 protein: CASSSWGTGKETQYF
J gene: TRBJ1-1; V gene: TRBV12-3/TRBV12-4; clone size: .; D gene: .; CDR3 DNA: TGTGCCAGCAGTTGGGAGGGGTTCACTGAAGCTTTCTTT; CDR3 protein: CASSWEGFTEAFF
J gene: TRBJ2-7; V gene: TRBV20-1; clone size: many; D gene: .; CDR3 DNA: TGCAGTGCTAGAGTTTCATCTTTGGGGATTTACGAGCAGTACTTC; CDR3 protein: CSARVSSLGIYEQYF
J gene: TRBJ1-2; V gene: TRBV7-2; clone size: few; D gene: .; CDR3 DNA: TGTGCCAGCAGCTTGATACAGGCTTCTAACTATGGCTACACCTTC; CDR3 protein: CASSLIQASNYGYTF
J gene: TRBJ2-7; V gene: TRBV7-6; clone size: few; D gene: .; CDR3 DNA: TGTGCCAGCAGCTTAGAGGCGGCCTTACCCTCCGAGCAGTACTTC; CDR3 protein: CASSLEAALPSEQYF
J gene: TRBJ2-1; V gene: TRBV14; clone size: few; D gene: TRBD2; CDR3 DNA: TGTGCCAGCAGCGGCCGACTAGCGGGTAATGAGCAGTTCTTC; CDR3 protein: CASSGRLAGNEQFF
J gene: TRBJ2-7; V gene: TRBV20-1; clone size: .; D gene: .; CDR3 DNA: TGCAGTGCTAGAGATTTCGGCTACGAGCAGTACTTC; CDR3 protein: CSARDFGYEQYF
J gene: TRBJ2-7; V gene: TRBV20-1; clone size: few; D gene: .; CDR3 DNA: TGCAGTGCTAGTACCGGGAAGAACTACGAGCAGTACTTC; CDR3 protein: CSASTGKNYEQYF
J gene: TRBJ2-7; V gene: TRBV28; clone size: .; D gene: TRBD1; CDR3 DNA: TGTGCCAGCAGTTTAAGGGGACAGGACCCATTCGAGCAGTACTTC; CDR3 protein: CASSLRGQDPFEQYF
J gene: TRBJ1-5; V gene: TRBV10-3; clone size: few; D gene: TRBD1; CDR3 DNA: TGTGCCACTGGACAGGGGGGAATTTATAGCAATCAGCCCCAGCATTTT; CDR3 protein: CATGQGGIYSNQPQHF
J gene: TRBJ2-2; V gene: TRBV25-1; clone size: few; D gene: .; CDR3 DNA: TGTGCCAGCCGACCACAGGGACGGACCGGGGAGCTGTTTTTT; CDR3 protein: CASRPQGRTGELFF
J gene: TRBJ1-1; V gene: TRBV12-3/TRBV12-4; clone size: .; D gene: .; CDR3 DNA: TGTGCCAGCACAAAATCCAGGGGCTCTGAAGCTTTCTTT; CDR3 protein: CASTKSRGSEAFF
J gene: TRBJ1-4; V gene: TRBV5-1; clone size: once; D gene: .; CDR3 DNA: TGCGCCAGCAGCTTGGCCGGGGCCGGGTGGGGCGAAAAACTGTTTTTT; CDR3 protein: CASSLAGAGWGEKLFF
J gene: TRBJ2-1; V gene: TRBV20-1; clone size: many; D gene: TRBD2; CDR3 DNA: TGCAGTGCAATGCTAGCGGGGGGGCGGAATGAGCAGTTCTTC; CDR3 protein: CSAMLAGGRNEQFF
J gene: TRBJ1-2; V gene: TRBV12-3/TRBV12-4; clone size: many; D gene: TRBD1; CDR3 DNA: TGTGCCAGCAGCCCGACAGGGAGCTATGGCTACACCTTC; CDR3 protein: CASSPTGSYGYTF
J gene: TRBJ2-5; V gene: TRBV12-3/TRBV12-4; clone size: many; D gene: .; CDR3 DNA: TGTGCCAGCAGTTTATGGGCGAATCGAGAGACCCAGTACTTC; CDR3 protein: CASSLWANRETQYF
J gene: TRBJ2-5; V gene: TRBV7-6; clone size: many; D gene: TRBD2; CDR3 DNA: TGTGCCAGCAGCTCCCCATGGCGGACTAGCCAAGAGACCCAGTACTTC; CDR3 protein: CASSSPWRTSQETQYF
J gene: TRBJ1-6; V gene: TRBV7-9; clone size: .; D gene: .; CDR3 DNA: TGTGCCAGCAGCTTAGATCCAGACAATTCACCCCTCCACTTT; CDR3 protein: CASSLDPDNSPLHF
J gene: TRBJ2-3; V gene: TRBV28; clone size: many; D gene: TRBD2; CDR3 DNA: TGTGCCAGCAGTTCCCCCCGGACTAGCGGGAGAGATACGCAGTATTTT; CDR3 protein: CASSSPRTSGRDTQYF
J gene: TRBJ2-1; V gene: TRBV13; clone size: many; D gene: TRBD1; CDR3 DNA: TGTGCCAGCAGCTTACAGGGACAGGGACGGGACAATGAGCAGTTCTTC; CDR3 protein: CASSLQGQGRDNEQFF
J gene: TRBJ2-7; V gene: TRBV3-1; clone size: .; D gene: .; CDR3 DNA: TGTGCCAGCAGCCACGGGGGAGGCGAGCAGTACTTC; CDR3 protein: CASSHGGGEQYF
J gene: TRBJ1-2; V gene: TRBV12-3/TRBV12-4; clone size: .; D gene: TRBD1; CDR3 DNA: TGTGCCAGCAGCCCCAGCCGGACAGGGGGCAACTATGGCTACACCTTC; CDR3 protein: CASSPSRTGGNYGYTF
J gene: TRBJ2-2; V gene: TRBV10-1; clone size: few; D gene: .; CDR3 DNA: TGCGCCAGCAGTGAACAAACCGGGGAGCTGTTTTTT; CDR3 protein: CASSEQTGELFF
J gene: TRBJ2-7; V gene: TRBV7-2; clone size: .; D gene: TRBD1; CDR3 DNA: TGTGCCAGCAGCTTAGTCGCCGGGACAGGGGCCTACGAGCAGTACTTC; CDR3 protein: CASSLVAGTGAYEQYF
J gene: TRBJ2-2; V gene: TRBV5-1; clone size: few; D gene: .; CDR3 DNA: TGCGCCAGCAGCTTGGATGGGCGCGCGAACACCGGGGAGCTGTTTTTT; CDR3 protein: CASSLDGRANTGELFF
J gene: TRBJ2-1; V gene: TRBV29-1; clone size: .; D gene: TRBD1; CDR3 DNA: TGCAGCGTTGAACCGTCCGGACAGGGTAACTACAATGAGCAGTTCTTC; CDR3 protein: CSVEPSGQGNYNEQFF
J gene: TRBJ2-3; V gene: TRBV28; clone size: .; D gene: .; CDR3 DNA: TGTGCCAGCAGGGAACATGATACGCAGTATTTT; CDR3 protein: CASREHDTQYF
J gene: TRBJ2-1; V gene: TRBV7-8; clone size: many; D gene: TRBD1; CDR3 DNA: TGTGCCAGCAGCCCCCGGGACAGCTACAATGAGCAGTTCTTC; CDR3 protein: CASSPRDSYNEQFF